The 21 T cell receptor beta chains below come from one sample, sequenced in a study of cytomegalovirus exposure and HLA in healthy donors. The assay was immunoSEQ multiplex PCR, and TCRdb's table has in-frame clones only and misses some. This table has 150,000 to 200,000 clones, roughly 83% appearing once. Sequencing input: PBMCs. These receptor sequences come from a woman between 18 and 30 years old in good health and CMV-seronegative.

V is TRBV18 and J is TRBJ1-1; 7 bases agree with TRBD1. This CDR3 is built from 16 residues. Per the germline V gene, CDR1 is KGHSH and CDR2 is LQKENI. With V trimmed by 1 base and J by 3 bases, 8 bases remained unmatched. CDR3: CASSPLFGQVDTEAFF. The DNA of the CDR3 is TGTGCCAGCTCACCACTTTTCGGACAGGTTGACACTGAAGCTTTCTTT.

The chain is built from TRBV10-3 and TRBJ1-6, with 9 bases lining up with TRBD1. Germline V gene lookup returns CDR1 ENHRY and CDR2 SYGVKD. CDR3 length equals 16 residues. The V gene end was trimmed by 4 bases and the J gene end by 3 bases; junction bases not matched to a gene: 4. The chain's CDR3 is CAISVGTGIYNSPLHF. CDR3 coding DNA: TGTGCCATCAGTGTGGGGACAGGGATCTATAATTCACCCCTCCACTTT.

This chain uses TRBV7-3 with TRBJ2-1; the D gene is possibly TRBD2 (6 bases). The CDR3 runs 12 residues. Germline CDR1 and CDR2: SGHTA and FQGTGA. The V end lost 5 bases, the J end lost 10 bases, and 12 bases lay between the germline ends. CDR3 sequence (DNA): TGTGCCAGCAGCAAACCCGGGGGAGAGCAGTTCTTC. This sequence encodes CASSKPGGEQFF.

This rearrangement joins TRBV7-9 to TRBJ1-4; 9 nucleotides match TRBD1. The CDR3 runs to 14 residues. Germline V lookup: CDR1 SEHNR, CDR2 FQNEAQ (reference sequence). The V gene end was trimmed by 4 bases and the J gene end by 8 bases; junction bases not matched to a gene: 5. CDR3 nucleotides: TGTGCCAGCAGCTCGGGACAGGGTTTCGAAAAACTGTTTTTT. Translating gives CASSSGQGFEKLFF.

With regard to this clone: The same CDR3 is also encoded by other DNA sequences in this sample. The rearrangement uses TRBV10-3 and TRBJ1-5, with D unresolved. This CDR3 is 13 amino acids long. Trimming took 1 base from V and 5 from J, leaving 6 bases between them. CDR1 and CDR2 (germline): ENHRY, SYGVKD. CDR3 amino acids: CAISELSDQPQHF. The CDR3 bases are TGTGCCATCAGTGAGTTGAGTGATCAGCCCCAGCATTTT.

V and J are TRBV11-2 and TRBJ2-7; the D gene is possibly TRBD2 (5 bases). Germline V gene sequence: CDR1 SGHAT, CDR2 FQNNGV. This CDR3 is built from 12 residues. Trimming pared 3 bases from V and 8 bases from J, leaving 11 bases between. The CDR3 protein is CASSLEDPKQYF. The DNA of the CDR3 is TGTGCCAGCAGCTTGGAGGACCCGAAGCAGTACTTC.

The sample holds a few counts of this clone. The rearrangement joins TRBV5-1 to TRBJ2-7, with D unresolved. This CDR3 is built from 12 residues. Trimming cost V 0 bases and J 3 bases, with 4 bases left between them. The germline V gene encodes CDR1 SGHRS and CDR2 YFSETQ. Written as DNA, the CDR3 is TGCGCCAGCAGCTTGGGCGGCTACGAGCAGTACTTC. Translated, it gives CASSLGGYEQYF.

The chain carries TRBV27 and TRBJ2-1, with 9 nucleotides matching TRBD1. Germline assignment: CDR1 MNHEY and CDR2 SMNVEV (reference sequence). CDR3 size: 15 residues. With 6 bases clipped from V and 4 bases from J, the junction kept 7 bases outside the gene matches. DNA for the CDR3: TGTGCCAGCAGCTGGACAGGGGCCCTTTACAATGAGCAGTTCTTC. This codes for CASSWTGALYNEQFF.

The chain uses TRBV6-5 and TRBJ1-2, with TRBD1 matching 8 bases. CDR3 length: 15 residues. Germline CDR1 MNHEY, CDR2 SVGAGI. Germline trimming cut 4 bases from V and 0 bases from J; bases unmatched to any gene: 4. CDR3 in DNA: TGTGCCAGCAGTTGGTCGGGACAGGCTAACTATGGCTACACCTTC. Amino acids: CASSWSGQANYGYTF.

The DNA of the CDR3 is TGTGCCAGCAGCCTAATCCCTCCGGGAGCCACAGATACGCAGTATTTT. Translating it yields CASSLIPPGATDTQYF. The chain employs TRBV28 and TRBJ2-3, with a tentative D call TRBD2 (6 bases). With 6 bases removed from V and 2 bases from J, the gap between germline ends came to 18 bases. The CDR3 sequence is 16 residues long. The germline CDR1 and CDR2 sequences are MDHEN and SYDVKM.

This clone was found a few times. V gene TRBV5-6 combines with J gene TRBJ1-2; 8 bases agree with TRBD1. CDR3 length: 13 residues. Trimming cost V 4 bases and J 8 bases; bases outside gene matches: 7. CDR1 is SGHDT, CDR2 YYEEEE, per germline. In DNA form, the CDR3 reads TGTGCCAGCAGCGACACAGGGGGAAACGGCTACACCTTC. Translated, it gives CASSDTGGNGYTF.

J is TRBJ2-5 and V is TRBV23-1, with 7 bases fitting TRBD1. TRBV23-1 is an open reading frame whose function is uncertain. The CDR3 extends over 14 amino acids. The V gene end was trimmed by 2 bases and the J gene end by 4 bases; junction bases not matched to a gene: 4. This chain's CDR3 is CASSQKTGRETQYF. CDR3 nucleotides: TGCGCCAGCAGTCAAAAGACAGGGCGAGAGACCCAGTACTTC.

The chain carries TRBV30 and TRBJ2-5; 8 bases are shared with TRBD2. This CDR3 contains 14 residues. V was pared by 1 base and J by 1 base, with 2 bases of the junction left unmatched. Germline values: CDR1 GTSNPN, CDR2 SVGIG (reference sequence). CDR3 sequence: CAWSDGGGQETQYF. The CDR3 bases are TGTGCCTGGAGTGACGGGGGGGGCCAAGAGACCCAGTACTTC.

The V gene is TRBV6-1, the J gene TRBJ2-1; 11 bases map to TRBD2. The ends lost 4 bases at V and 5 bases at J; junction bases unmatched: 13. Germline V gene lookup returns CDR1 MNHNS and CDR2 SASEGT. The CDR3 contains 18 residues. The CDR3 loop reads CASSALAGAPLEDNEQFF. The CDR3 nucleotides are TGTGCCAGCAGTGCACTAGCGGGAGCGCCCCTCGAAGACAATGAGCAGTTCTTC.

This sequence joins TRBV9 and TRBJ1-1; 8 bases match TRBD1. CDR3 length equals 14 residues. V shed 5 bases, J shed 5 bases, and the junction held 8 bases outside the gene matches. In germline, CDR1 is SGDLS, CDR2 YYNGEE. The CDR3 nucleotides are TGTGCCAGCAGGGAACAGGGGGAGGTGACTGAAGCTTTCTTT. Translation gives CASREQGEVTEAFF.

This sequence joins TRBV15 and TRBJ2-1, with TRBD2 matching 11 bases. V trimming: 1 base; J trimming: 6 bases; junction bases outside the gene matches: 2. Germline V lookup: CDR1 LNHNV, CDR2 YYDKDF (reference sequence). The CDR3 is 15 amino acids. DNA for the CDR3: TGTGCCACCAGCAGAGCGGGACTAGCGGCCAATGAGCAGTTCTTC. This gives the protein CATSRAGLAANEQFF.

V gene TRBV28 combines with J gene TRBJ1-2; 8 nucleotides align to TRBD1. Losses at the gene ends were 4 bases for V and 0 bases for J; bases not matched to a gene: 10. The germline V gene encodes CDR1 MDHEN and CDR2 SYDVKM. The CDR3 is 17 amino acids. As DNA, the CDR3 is TGTGCCAGCAGTTCCTCTGGGACAGGTTCCCCTAACTATGGCTACACCTTC. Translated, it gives CASSSSGTGSPNYGYTF.

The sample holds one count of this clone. The CDR3 DNA follows: TGTGCCAGCAGCTTAGAGACTAGCGGGAGAACCGAGCAGTACTTC. It translates to CASSLETSGRTEQYF. The chain uses TRBV7-2 and TRBJ2-7, with TRBD2 identical over 12 bases. The V and J ends lost 1 base and 6 bases, in that order; junction bases with no gene match: 4. CDR3 length: 15 residues. The germline gives CDR1 SGHTA, CDR2 FQGNSA.

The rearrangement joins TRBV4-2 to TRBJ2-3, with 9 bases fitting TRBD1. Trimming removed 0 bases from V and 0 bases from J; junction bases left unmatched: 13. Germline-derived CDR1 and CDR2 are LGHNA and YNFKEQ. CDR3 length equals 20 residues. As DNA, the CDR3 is TGTGCCAGCAGCCAAGACTCGGACAGGGGCGGATCCGCTAGCACAGATACGCAGTATTTT. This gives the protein CASSQDSDRGGSASTDTQYF.

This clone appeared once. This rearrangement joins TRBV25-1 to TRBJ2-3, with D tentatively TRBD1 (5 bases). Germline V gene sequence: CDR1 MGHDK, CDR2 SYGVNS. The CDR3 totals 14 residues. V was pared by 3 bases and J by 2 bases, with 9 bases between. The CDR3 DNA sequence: TGTGCCAGCAGTGACCCGACAGACACAGATACGCAGTATTTT. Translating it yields CASSDPTDTDTQYF. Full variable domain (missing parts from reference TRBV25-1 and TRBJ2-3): EADIYQTPRYLVIGTGKKITLECSQTMGHDKMYWYQQDPGMELHLIHYSYGVNSTEKGDLSSESTVSRIRTEHFPLTLESARPSHTSQYLCASSDPTDTDTQYFGPGTRLTVL.

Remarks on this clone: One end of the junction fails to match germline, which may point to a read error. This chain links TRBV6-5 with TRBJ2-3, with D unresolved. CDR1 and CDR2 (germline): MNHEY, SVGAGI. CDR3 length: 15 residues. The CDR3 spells CASSPLDGRTDTQYF. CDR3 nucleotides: TGTGCCAGCTCCCCGCTAGACGGTCGCACGGATACGCAGTATTTT.